This entry lists 15 T cell receptor beta chains sequenced from one sample in a study of T cell clones after liver transplantation. Sequencing was performed with immunoSEQ multiplex PCR; in TCRdb, only in-frame clones are kept and a portion is missing. The sample includes approximately 72,000 clones, roughly 90% of them seen just once. The material sequenced was CD4+ T cells from blood, taken before liver transplant. Source of these receptors: a human donor who received a liver transplant.

The CDR3 here is CASSPFPRGGTYEQYF. The CDR3, as DNA: TGTGCCAGCAGCCCTTTCCCTCGGGGGGGTACCTACGAGCAGTACTTC. The chain is built from TRBV11-1 and TRBJ2-7; 8 nucleotides agree with TRBD2. The CDR3 sequence is 16 residues long. V shed 5 bases, J shed 2 bases, and the junction held 11 bases outside the gene matches. Germline loops: CDR1 SGHAT, CDR2 FQDESV (reference sequence).

As to this clone: At one end the junction does not follow the germline gene, possibly because of a read error. The chain is built from TRBV4-2 and TRBJ2-3; tentative D call: TRBD2 (6 bases). Germline V gene lookup returns CDR1 LGHNA and CDR2 YNFKEQ. This CDR3 region has 16 residues. CDR3 in amino acids: CASSQVGSGSTDTQYF. The DNA for the CDR3 is TGTGCCAGCAGTCAAGTGGGGAGCGGGAGCACAGATACGCAGTATTTT.

This sequence joins TRBV10-2 and TRBJ2-2; 11 nucleotides agree with TRBD2. The CDR3 is 15 amino acids. CDR1 is WSHSY, CDR2 SAAADI, per germline. The trim removed 6 bases at V and 1 base at J, leaving 1 base unmatched. CDR3 amino acids: CASRLAGVNTGELFF. CDR3 sequence (DNA): TGCGCCAGCAGACTAGCGGGGGTGAACACCGGGGAGCTGTTTTTT.

Only one count was recorded for this clone. This sequence joins TRBV18 and TRBJ2-5, with 11 bases aligning to TRBD2. The CDR3 has 16 residues. The germline V gene has CDR1 KGHSH and CDR2 LQKENI. V dropped 1 base and J dropped 5; count of bases not matched to a gene: 6. The CDR3 spells CASSPQILAGVETQYF. CDR3 nucleotides: TGTGCCAGCTCACCACAGATACTAGCGGGAGTTGAGACCCAGTACTTC. Together with reference TRBV18 and TRBJ2-5, the CDR3 gives the full variable domain: NAGVMQNPRHLVRRRGQEARLRCSPMKGHSHVYWYRQLPEEGLKFMVYLQKENIIDESGMPKERFSAEFPKEGPSILRIQQVVRGDSAAYFCASSPQILAGVETQYFGPGTRLLVL.

The CDR3 bases are TGCGCCAGCAGCTCGGGACAGCCTAATGAAAAACTGTTTTTT. It specifies CASSSGQPNEKLFF. The J gene is TRBJ1-4, the V gene TRBV5-1; 7 bases fit TRBD1. From germline, CDR1 is SGHRS and CDR2 YFSETQ. The CDR3 sequence is 14 residues long. The V segment lost 3 bases and the J segment 3 bases; nucleotides outside the gene matches: 2.

This sequence joins TRBV28 and TRBJ2-1; TRBD2 might be the D (5 bases). Deletions cut 3 bases from V and 9 bases from J, with 9 bases between. Germline CDR1 MDHEN, CDR2 SYDVKM. This CDR3 spans 12 amino acids. CDR3 sequence reads: CASSFYGVEQFF. Written as DNA, the CDR3 is TGTGCCAGCAGTTTTTACGGGGTTGAGCAGTTCTTC.

The chain couples TRBV6-5 to TRBJ1-2, with unresolved D. Deletions cut 2 bases from V and 6 bases from J, with 4 bases between. CDR1 is MNHEY and CDR2 is SVGAGI in the germline V gene. This CDR3 is built from 11 residues. The CDR3: CASSYLDGYTF. For the CDR3, the DNA is TGTGCCAGCAGTTACCTCGATGGCTACACCTTC.

By share, this clone counts as medium-sized (0.01 to 0.1%). The rearrangement uses TRBV2 and TRBJ2-7; D gene uncertain. The V and J ends lost 4 bases and 4 bases respectively, with 14 bases between them. Per germline, CDR1 SNHLY and CDR2 FYNNEI. The length of the CDR3 is 14 residues. The CDR3 sequence: CASSASGLGYEQYF. CDR3 DNA sequence: TGTGCCAGCAGTGCAAGTGGCCTCGGATACGAGCAGTACTTC.

The gene calls are TRBV7-2 and TRBJ1-2, with D hard to call. V was trimmed by 1 base and J by 0 bases, leaving 6 bases between them. CDR1 and CDR2 (germline): SGHTA, FQGNSA. The CDR3 runs 14 residues. The CDR3: CASSLGPANYGYTF. CDR3 nucleotides: TGTGCCAGCAGCTTAGGCCCAGCTAACTATGGCTACACCTTC.

The rearrangement joins TRBV7-2 to TRBJ2-5; 7 bases line up with TRBD1. This CDR3 comprises 16 residues. Germline V gene sequence: CDR1 SGHTA, CDR2 FQGNSA. V shed 1 base and J 6 bases; nucleotides not matched to a gene: 11. CDR3 DNA sequence: TGTGCCAGCAGCTTAGACACAGGGGCGCTTAGTAAGACCCAGTACTTC. The encoded protein is CASSLDTGALSKTQYF. The full variable domain, completed using reference TRBV7-2 and TRBJ2-5, is GAGVSQSPSNKVTEKGKDVELRCDPISGHTALYWYRQSLGQGLEFLIYFQGNSAPDKSGLPSDRFSAERTGGSVSTLTIQRTQQEDSAVYLCASSLDTGALSKTQYFGPGTRLLVL.

The rearrangement links TRBV15 to TRBJ1-6; 7 bases are shared with TRBD1. The CDR3 is made up of 15 amino acids. The trim removed 0 bases at V and 7 bases at J, leaving 3 bases unmatched. CDR1 and CDR2 (germline): LNHNV, YYDKDF (reference sequence). The CDR3 DNA reads as TGTGCCACCAGCAGAGATTTACAGGGGAATTCACCCCTCCACTTT. Protein: CATSRDLQGNSPLHF. Together with reference TRBV15 and TRBJ1-6, the CDR3 gives the full variable domain: DAMVIQNPRYQVTQFGKPVTLSCSQTLNHNVMYWYQQKSSQAPKLLFHYYDKDFNNEADTPDNFQSRRPNTSFCFLDIRSPGLGDTAMYLCATSRDLQGNSPLHFGNGTRLTVT.

The V and J genes are TRBV25-1 and TRBJ1-1; possibly TRBD1 for D (5 bases). The CDR3 runs 13 residues. The germline V gene encodes CDR1 MGHDK and CDR2 SYGVNS. V lost 5 bases, J lost 1 base, and 8 bases lay in between. CDR3 residues: CASSPGTNTEAFF. The CDR3 bases are TGTGCCAGCAGTCCCGGGACGAACACTGAAGCTTTCTTT.

The V gene is TRBV5-1, the J gene TRBJ2-6; no clear D. Trimming left V 3 bases short and J 0 bases short, with 16 bases between. There are 18 residues in the CDR3. Germline CDR1 reads SGHRS; CDR2 reads YFSETQ. This CDR3 reads CASSSLQVPISGANVLTF. The CDR3 DNA sequence: TGCGCCAGCAGCTCACTTCAGGTACCGATCTCTGGGGCCAACGTCCTGACTTTC. Full variable domain (missing parts from reference TRBV5-1 and TRBJ2-6): KAGVTQTPRYLIKTRGQQVTLSCSPISGHRSVSWYQQTPGQGLQFLFEYFSETQRNKGNFPGRFSGRQFSNSRSEMNVSTLELGDSALYLCASSSLQVPISGANVLTFGAGSRLTVL.

The V and J genes are TRBV19 and TRBJ1-1; D gene unclear. The germline CDR1 and CDR2 sequences are LNHDA and SQIVND (reference sequence). The germline V and J ends were trimmed by 3 bases and 9 bases, with 14 bases remaining between them. The CDR3 consists of 13 residues. The CDR3, as DNA: TGTGCCAGTAGTATCTCCGGCAGGCGCCAAGCTTTCTTT. This encodes CASSISGRRQAFF.

This rearrangement joins TRBV19 to TRBJ2-1; 13 nucleotides agree with TRBD2. With 5 bases clipped from V and 7 bases from J, the junction kept 11 bases outside the gene matches. Germline V gives CDR1 LNHDA, CDR2 SQIVND (reference sequence). CDR3 size: 17 residues. CDR3 amino acids: CASSSEGLAGWANEQFF. The CDR3 nucleotides read TGTGCCAGTAGTTCCGAGGGACTAGCGGGATGGGCAAATGAGCAGTTCTTC.